This T cell receptor beta chain was observed in a study of early T cells in non-severe SARS-CoV-2 infection. On the study more broadly: Sequencing targeted bulk RNA from unsorted whole blood, leaving chains unpaired. Study outcomes and limitations: VDJdb matching, biased toward anti-spike CD8 responses, missed private and CD4 specificities.

Worth noting for this clonotype: Antigen: not known.

Germline V gene data show CDR1 as MNHEY and CDR2 as SVGEGT. V was shortened by 9 bases and J by 6 bases, with 15 bases between the two germline ends. The CDR3 is made up of 13 amino acids. Molecules of cDNA were individually given unique molecular identifiers that were attached to them. Using its own MiXCR run on the 5' RACE reads, TCRdb lists one record per CDR3 protein. Of some 71,000 distinct CDR3 sequences detected, roughly 10% appear once; the ten largest clones hold approximately 6.4%. Sequencing used whole blood. The chain couples TRBV6-2 or TRBV6-3 to TRBJ1-5; a weak D match, TRBD1 (5 bases). This receptor was taken from an adult who was a healthcare worker with PCR-confirmed SARS-CoV-2 infection or an uninfected control (not recorded which). CDR3 DNA: TGTGCCAGTGCAAGGGGTGGATTTCAGCCCCAGCATTTT. Amino acids: CASARGGFQPQHF.